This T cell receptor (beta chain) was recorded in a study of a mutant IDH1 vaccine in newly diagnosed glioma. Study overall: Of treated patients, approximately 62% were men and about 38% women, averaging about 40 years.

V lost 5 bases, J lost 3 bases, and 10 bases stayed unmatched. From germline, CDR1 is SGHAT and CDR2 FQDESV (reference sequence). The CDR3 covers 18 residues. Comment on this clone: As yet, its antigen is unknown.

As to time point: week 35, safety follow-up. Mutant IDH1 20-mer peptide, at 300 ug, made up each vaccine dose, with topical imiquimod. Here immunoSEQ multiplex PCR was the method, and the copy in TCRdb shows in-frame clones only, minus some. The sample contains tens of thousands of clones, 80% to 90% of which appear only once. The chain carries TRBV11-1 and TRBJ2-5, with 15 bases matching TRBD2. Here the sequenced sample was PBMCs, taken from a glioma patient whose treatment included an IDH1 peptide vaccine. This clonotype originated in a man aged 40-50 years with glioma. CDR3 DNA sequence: TGTGCCAGCAGCCTCTGGACTAGCGGGAGGGTAGCGGAAGAGACCCAGTACTTC. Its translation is CASSLWTSGRVAEETQYF. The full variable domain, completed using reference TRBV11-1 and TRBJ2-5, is EAEVAQSPRYKITEKSQAVAFWCDPISGHATLYWYRQILGQGPELLVQFQDESVVDDSQLPKDRFSAERLKGVDSTLKIQPAELGDSAMYLCASSLWTSGRVAEETQYFGPGTRLLVL.